This TCR beta chain was sequenced in a study of cytotoxic CD8 clonotypes in ibrutinib-treated CLL. Turning to the study itself: The group held roughly ten relapsed/refractory and around 15 treatment-naive patients, with under 18 IGHV unmutated. Among responders, roughly 24 were partial and 2 complete; after median approximately 6 years, around 14 stayed remitted and approximately 12 progressed. Per sample, productive templates averaged about 240,000 and productive rearrangements averaged approximately 87,000.

This CDR3 is 17 amino acids long. V was pared by 0 bases and J by 7 bases, with 21 bases between. Germline V gives CDR1 LGHNT, CDR2 FRNRAP. Here immunoSEQ multiplex PCR was the method, and the copy in TCRdb shows in-frame clones only, minus some. The data show over 120,000 clones, with approximately 81% seen just once and 9.5% to 15% held by the top ten. As to this clone: Its antigen is unidentified.

Study-wide findings and caveats: Public clonotypes showed up rarely, and on treatment they shrank or held steady.

This chain connects TRBV12-5 to TRBJ2-5; D remains ambiguous. The specimen was PBMCs, collected after 12 months of ibrutinib treatment. This receptor was identified in a human donor with chronic lymphocytic leukemia. The CDR3 spells CASGLVLKSRPLVTQYF. In DNA, the CDR3 is TGTGCTAGTGGTTTGGTACTAAAAAGCCGGCCCCTAGTGACCCAGTACTTC.